Listed here is a single T cell receptor (beta chain). What it binds is unknown. The CDR3 consists of 13 residues. V lost 5 bases and J lost 7, with 15 bases in between. The germline V gene encodes CDR1 MNHNY and CDR2 SVGAGI (reference sequence). TCRdb's copy holds only in-frame clones and misses some; the assay was immunoSEQ multiplex PCR. Of approximately 94,000 clones listed, roughly 96% are singletons. The record originates from a study of siplizumab effects on memory and regulatory T cells. Study-level findings and limits: Many proliferating CD4+ or CD8+ clones remained unclassified. Roughly 75-96% of them could not be assigned either a naive or a memory phenotype.

Sequencing used naive CD4+ T cells sorted from blood. This clonotype was sampled from a human donor in good health. The chain links TRBV6-6 to TRBJ2-7, with D uncertain. In DNA form, the CDR3 reads TGTGCCAGCAGTGCTTATACAGCCGTGGAGCAGTACTTC. Its translation: CASSAYTAVEQYF.